A single sample gave rise to the 18 T cell receptor beta chains below, sequenced in a study of blood T cell repertoires in COVID-19. Sequencing used immunoSEQ multiplex PCR; TCRdb keeps in-frame clones, though not all of them. The table has roughly 100,000 clones, roughly 92% seen once. Specimen: peripheral blood. These TCRs come from a woman between 45 and 65 years old with COVID-19, enrolled during active disease.

This clone was counted once. This rearrangement joins TRBV5-4 to TRBJ1-1; D remains unclear. The V gene lost 3 bases and the J gene lost 3 bases, with 9 bases spanning the gap. From germline, CDR1 is SGHNT and CDR2 YYREEE (reference sequence). The CDR3 spans 13 residues. CDR3 region: CASSSQTYTEAFF. The CDR3 nucleotides read TGTGCCAGCAGCTCCCAGACATACACTGAAGCTTTCTTT. The variable domain in full, completed from reference TRBV5-4 and TRBJ1-1, reads ETGVTQSPTHLIKTRGQQVTLRCSSQSGHNTVSWYQQALGQGPQFIFQYYREEENGRGNFPPRFSGLQFPNYSSELNVNALELDDSALYLCASSSQTYTEAFFGQGTRLTVV.

The chain has TRBV5-6 and TRBJ2-2; possibly TRBD1 for D (6 bases). This CDR3 has 17 residues. Germline V lookup: CDR1 SGHDT, CDR2 YYEEEE. Trimming stripped 0 bases from V and 3 bases from J, with 15 bases between. In nucleotides, the CDR3 is TGTGCCAGCAGCTTGGCTAAGACAGGCTCGGACACCGGGGAGCTGTTTTTT. Amino acid sequence: CASSLAKTGSDTGELFF.

J is TRBJ2-5 and V is TRBV20-1, with a possible D match to TRBD1 (5 bases). From germline, CDR1 is DFQATT and CDR2 SNEGSKA (reference sequence). The CDR3 spans 15 residues. Trimming left V 3 bases short and J 5 bases short, with 19 bases between. The DNA for the CDR3 is TGCAGTGCTAGTTCTTCAGGGTTGTTCGGGGAGACCCAGTACTTC. Protein sequence: CSASSSGLFGETQYF.

This rearrangement joins TRBV7-9 to TRBJ1-6; tentatively, D is TRBD1 (6 bases). Germline CDR1 SEHNR, CDR2 FQNEAQ (reference sequence). Trimming removed 1 base from V and 5 bases from J, with 6 bases in between. The CDR3 loop spans 14 amino acids. The CDR3 DNA follows: TGTGCCAGCAGCTTAGGGACAGATAATTCACCCCTCCACTTT. It yields the protein CASSLGTDNSPLHF.

The chain uses TRBV9 and TRBJ2-3, with 11 bases matching TRBD2. Trimming took 4 bases from V and 6 from J; bases not matched to a gene: 10. Per the germline V gene, CDR1 is SGDLS and CDR2 is YYNGEE. The CDR3 extends over 16 amino acids. The chain's CDR3 is CASSSSRLAGMDTQYF. In nucleotides, the CDR3 is TGTGCCAGCAGCTCATCACGACTAGCGGGGATGGATACGCAGTATTTT.

The genes are TRBV28 and TRBJ1-2, with 7 bases identical to TRBD1. CDR3 length: 11 amino acids. CDR1 is MDHEN and CDR2 is SYDVKM in the germline V gene. V lost 6 bases, J lost 8 bases, and 3 bases stayed unmatched. This chain's CDR3 is CASRTGVGYTF. The CDR3 DNA reads as TGTGCCAGCAGAACAGGGGTGGGCTACACCTTC.

This chain links TRBV11-3 with TRBJ2-1, with D unresolved. Germline values: CDR1 SGHNT, CDR2 YENEEA. The V and J ends lost 5 bases and 0 bases respectively, with 17 bases between them. This CDR3 comprises 17 residues. The CDR3 region is CASSPNPTWASYNEQFF. CDR3 DNA: TGTGCCAGCAGCCCTAACCCCACGTGGGCCTCCTACAATGAGCAGTTCTTC.

This clone has just one count. The chain uses TRBV3-1 (or the pseudogene TRBV3-2) and TRBJ2-1; D is possibly TRBD2 (5 bases). With 5 bases removed from V and 3 bases from J, the gap between germline ends came to 11 bases. Looked up from germline, CDR1 is LGHDT and CDR2 is YNNKEL (reference sequence). The CDR3 loop spans 14 amino acids. The CDR3 DNA follows: TGTGCCAGCAGCAAGAGCCGGGACTACAATGAGCAGTTCTTC. Translated: CASSKSRDYNEQFF.

The chain recombines TRBV7-2 with TRBJ2-1; 7 bases align to TRBD2. V was clipped by 5 bases and J by 7 bases; unmatched bases: 11. CDR3 length equals 15 residues. Germline V CDR1 and CDR2: SGHTA, FQGNSA. CDR3 protein: CASSLGAGVRNEQFF. The CDR3 DNA follows: TGTGCCAGCAGCCTCGGTGCGGGGGTAAGGAATGAGCAGTTCTTC. The complete variable domain, with remaining parts taken from reference TRBV7-2 and TRBJ2-1, reads GAGVSQSPSNKVTEKGKDVELRCDPISGHTALYWYRQSLGQGLEFLIYFQGNSAPDKSGLPSDRFSAERTGGSVSTLTIQRTQQEDSAVYLCASSLGAGVRNEQFFGPGTRLTVL.

V gene TRBV7-8 combines with J gene TRBJ2-2; D is uncertain. V shed 1 base and J shed 4 bases, with 10 bases lying between them. The CDR3 totals 15 residues. CDR1 and CDR2 from the germline V gene are SGHVS and FQNEAQ. The CDR3 nucleotides read TGTGCCAGCAGCTTAGGATCGGGTTCCACCGGGGAGCTGTTTTTT. Translated, it gives CASSLGSGSTGELFF. The whole variable domain, remainder taken from reference TRBV7-8 and TRBJ2-2, is GAGVSQSPRYKVAKRGQDVALRCDPISGHVSLFWYQQALGQGPEFLTYFQNEAQLDKSGLPSDRFFAERPEGSVSTLKIQRTQQEDSAVYLCASSLGSGSTGELFFGEGSRLTVL.

This clone has just one count. The chain joins TRBV11-2 to TRBJ1-5; D perhaps matches TRBD1 (5 bases). CDR1 is SGHAT, CDR2 FQNNGV, per germline. The germline V and J ends were trimmed by 4 bases and 6 bases, with 13 bases remaining between them. The CDR3 covers 14 residues. CDR3 loop: CASSSGRGSQPQHF. The CDR3 DNA reads as TGTGCCAGCAGCTCCGGTCGGGGGAGTCAGCCCCAGCATTTT.

The chain recombines TRBV3-1 (or the pseudogene TRBV3-2) with TRBJ2-7; possible D gene TRBD2, 6 bases. CDR1 is LGHDT and CDR2 is YNNKEL in the germline V gene (reference sequence). The CDR3 covers 14 residues. Trimming pared 4 bases from V and 4 bases from J, leaving 14 bases between. The CDR3 DNA sequence: TGTGCCAGCAGCCCCGCGTCCGGGGGTTACGAGCAGTACTTC. Residues: CASSPASGGYEQYF.

CDR3 bases: TGTGCCAGTACCCAAGGGGCTCAGCCCCAGCATTTT. As protein: CASTQGAQPQHF. V gene TRBV19 combines with J gene TRBJ1-5, with D possibly being TRBD1 (5 bases). V was clipped by 7 bases and J by 6 bases, with 10 bases between them. The CDR3 totals 12 residues. Germline assignment: CDR1 LNHDA and CDR2 SQIVND (reference sequence).

V gene TRBV6-5 combines with J gene TRBJ1-1; the D gene is possibly TRBD1 (6 bases). V was trimmed by 2 bases and J by 1 base, leaving 8 bases between them. In germline, CDR1 is MNHEY, CDR2 SVGAGI. The CDR3 length is 14 residues. CDR3 coding DNA: TGTGCCAGCAGTTACGAAGGGGGGAACACTGAAGCTTTCTTT. As protein: CASSYEGGNTEAFF.

The rearrangement joins TRBV10-2 to TRBJ2-7; 7 bases match TRBD2. The CDR3 is made up of 14 amino acids. The V gene end was trimmed by 2 bases and the J gene end by 5 bases; junction bases not matched to a gene: 6. CDR1 is WSHSY, CDR2 SAAADI, per germline. The chain's CDR3 is CASSEGGLRNEQYV. The CDR3 nucleotides are TGCGCCAGCAGTGAGGGGGGACTAAGGAACGAGCAGTACGTC.

The chain is built from TRBV25-1 and TRBJ2-7; TRBD1 matches 7 bases. The CDR3 runs to 13 residues. Germline V CDR1 and CDR2: MGHDK, SYGVNS. The J segment lost 7 bases and the V segment lost 8 bases, leaving 11 bases of the junction unmatched. The CDR3, as DNA: TGTGCCAGCTTTGTCTACAGGGGAGTTGAGCAGTACGTC. It encodes CASFVYRGVEQYV.

The chain joins TRBV12-3 or TRBV12-4 to TRBJ2-5; D unresolved. Trimming removed 3 bases at V and 5 bases at J, with 4 bases between. The length of the CDR3 is 11 residues. The CDR3 loop is CASSFRETQYF. CDR3 nucleotide sequence: TGTGCCAGCAGTTTTCGGGAGACCCAGTACTTC.

The V and J genes are TRBV5-6 and TRBJ2-1, with D possibly being TRBD2 (6 bases). Trimming took 4 bases from V and 8 from J, leaving 10 bases between them. The germline gives CDR1 SGHDT, CDR2 YYEEEE. CDR3 length equals 12 residues. Here the CDR3 reads CASSPGEDEQFF. The CDR3 region has the DNA TGTGCCAGCAGCCCGGGGGAGGATGAGCAGTTCTTC.